This TCR beta chain was sequenced in a study of response to subunit inactivated influenza vaccine. Each CDR3 protein is one row after TCRdb ran MiXCR on the RT-PCR reads. The sample records around 710,000 distinct CDR3 sequences, about 15% being singletons. CDR1 KGHDR and CDR2 SFDVKD come from the germline V gene. This CDR3 has 13 amino acids. V lost 1 base and J lost 7, with 9 bases in between. Remarks on this clonotype: No antigen is known for it.

Study-level points and caveats: Authors suggested seasonal influenza vaccinations each recruit few new T cells.

The sequences come from PBMCs from blood, collected 14 to 15 days before vaccination. The chain carries TRBV24-1 and TRBJ2-5; D not certain. The clonotype originates from a man aged 50 to 59 who received an inactivated influenza vaccine. CDR3 sequence (DNA): TGTGCCACCAGTGATTTAATGGTCGGGACCCAGTACTTC. Translating it yields CATSDLMVGTQYF.